The T cell receptor (beta chain) under discussion was sequenced for a study of blood T cell repertoires in COVID-19. Study at large: Sites in the United States, Italy and Spain provided acute and convalescent COVID-19 samples. From T cells, B-cell-depleted T cells, or PBMCs came the material, which was cDNA or gDNA.

In the original analysis: Estimates of nucleated cell counts were drawn from the amplification of reference gene primers. Data came from immunoSEQ multiplex PCR; TCRdb stores just in-frame clones and leaves some out. V, J and clone size were drawn from that table, and D and trimming were deduced from the DNA. This sample has nearly 110,000 clones, with 71% found just once. The V and J ends lost 3 bases and 6 bases, in that order; junction bases with no gene match: 2. CDR3 length: 13 residues. CDR1 and CDR2 from the germline V gene are LNHDA and SQIVND (reference sequence). The origin of this receptor is a human donor with acute or convalescent COVID-19. The donor label of this sample is uncertain. The rearrangement uses TRBV19 and TRBJ1-2; 9 nucleotides line up with TRBD1. The sample comprised peripheral blood. The CDR3 protein is CASSIRDRDGYTF. The CDR3 region has the DNA TGTGCCAGTAGTATCCGGGACAGGGATGGCTACACCTTC.